The 2 T cell receptor beta chains below come from one sample, sequenced in a study of T cell clonality in common variable immunodeficiency. Data came from immunoSEQ multiplex PCR; TCRdb stores just in-frame clones and leaves some out. Sampling found some 38,000 clones, none seen once. The sample taken for sequencing was peripheral blood mononuclear cells. The receptors stem from a person aged 18-70 years in good health.

In its sample, this clone was seen many times. The observed sequence ends 3 residues before the CDR3 terminus, with the missing tail filled in from the germline J gene. This chain connects TRBV16 to TRBJ2-7, with D possibly matching TRBD2 (5 bases). There are 15 residues in the CDR3. Germline CDR1 is KGHSY and CDR2 is FQNENV. The ends were cut back, 4 bases at V and 5 bases at J, with 18 bases in the middle. The CDR3 here is CASSPGLARTDEQYF. CDR3 DNA (partial): TGTGCCAGCAGCCCCGGACTCGCCCGAACGGACGAG. Full variable domain (missing parts from reference TRBV16 and TRBJ2-7): GEEVAQTPKHLVRGEGQKAKLYCAPIKGHSYVFWYQQVLKNEFKFLISFQNENVFDETGMPKERFSAKCLPNSPCSLEIQATKLEDSAVYFCASSPGLARTDEQYFGPGTRLTVT.

This clone was observed many times. The CDR3 end lies 3 residues beyond the end of the read and is filled in from the germline J gene. This chain uses TRBV20-1 with TRBJ2-7; 14 bases agree with TRBD2. V gave up 3 bases and J gave up 0 bases; unmatched junction bases: 13. CDR1 DFQATT and CDR2 SNEGSKA come from the germline V gene (reference sequence). The CDR3 is 19 residues long. CDR3 protein: CSASSGLAGVTIFSYEQYF. The DNA read from the CDR3 is TGCAGTGCTAGTTCGGGACTAGCGGGAGTAACAATTTTCTCCTACGAG.